Below, 25 T cell receptor beta chains from the same sample are listed, as sequenced in a study of early T cells in non-severe SARS-CoV-2 infection. One entry per CDR3 protein results from TCRdb running MiXCR on the 5' RACE reads. The sample lists 50,000 or so distinct CDR3 sequences; 13% were seen once. The material sequenced was whole blood. These receptors all stem from an adult who was a healthcare worker with PCR-confirmed SARS-CoV-2 infection or an uninfected control (not recorded which).

This clonotype was detected many times. The V and J genes are TRBV7-9 and TRBJ2-3; 7 bases fit TRBD1. This CDR3 is built from 16 residues. The V segment lost 3 bases and the J segment 2 bases; nucleotides outside the gene matches: 8. CDR1 SEHNR and CDR2 FQNEAQ come from the germline V gene (reference sequence). CDR3 nucleotide sequence: TGTGCCAGCAGCTTTTACAGGGGTCGGTCCACAGATACGCAGTATTTT. Translation: CASSFYRGRSTDTQYF.

This clonotype was counted many times. The rearrangement joins TRBV5-5 to TRBJ2-4; TRBD1 might be the D (5 bases). Germline CDR1 is SGHKS and CDR2 is YYEKEE (reference sequence). V was trimmed by 5 bases and J by 2 bases, leaving 23 bases between them. The CDR3 loop spans 18 amino acids. In DNA, the CDR3 is TGTGCCAGCAGACGAGAATCCGTCCTCACAGGCACCAAAAACATTCAGTACTTC. Protein product: CASRRESVLTGTKNIQYF.

CDR3 protein: CAISESTATEQFF. The CDR3 DNA reads as TGTGCCATCAGTGAGTCGACGGCAACTGAGCAGTTCTTC. The chain has TRBV10-3 and TRBJ2-1, with D unresolved. Trimming removed 0 bases from V and 9 bases from J, with 9 bases in between. Germline V gene lookup returns CDR1 ENHRY and CDR2 SYGVKD. The CDR3 is made up of 13 amino acids.

This clonotype showed up many times. The genes are TRBV12-3 or TRBV12-4 and TRBJ1-3; a weak D match, TRBD1 (6 bases). The V and J ends lost 4 bases and 0 bases respectively, with 13 bases between them. The CDR3 length is 16 residues. The CDR3 DNA follows: TGTGCCAGCAGTTCACAAACAGGGAGCTCTGGAAACACCATATATTTT. It yields the protein CASSSQTGSSGNTIYF.

This clonotype appeared many times. The CDR3 DNA sequence: TGTGCCTGGAGTGCAATGCGGGGCTACACCTTC. This encodes CAWSAMRGYTF. This chain uses TRBV30 with TRBJ1-2; D not resolved. V lost 1 base, J lost 8 bases, and 8 bases lay in between. Germline-derived CDR1 and CDR2 are GTSNPN and SVGIG (reference sequence). The CDR3 extends over 11 amino acids.

This clonotype was seen only a few times. V is TRBV6-5 and J is TRBJ1-4, with D perhaps TRBD1 (6 bases). Germline CDR1 is MNHEY and CDR2 is SVGAGI. Deletions cut 0 bases from V and 6 bases from J, with 11 bases between. The CDR3 is 15 amino acids. CDR3 region: CASSYSNREDEKLFF. Written as DNA, the CDR3 is TGTGCCAGCAGTTACTCGAACAGGGAGGATGAAAAACTGTTTTTT.

This clonotype showed up just a few times. The DNA for the CDR3 is TGTGCCAGCTCCCGCGACAGGGGAAATTTCAATGAGCAGTTCTTC. Translation gives CASSRDRGNFNEQFF. The rearrangement joins TRBV18 to TRBJ2-1; 8 nucleotides match TRBD1. The germline CDR1 and CDR2 sequences are KGHSH and LQKENI. V shed 6 bases and J 6 bases; nucleotides not matched to a gene: 10. This CDR3 spans 15 amino acids.

This clonotype was found many times. The chain recombines TRBV5-1 with TRBJ1-1; maybe TRBD1 (5 bases). V was cut by 2 bases and J by 2 bases, with 19 bases left in between. The CDR3 runs to 17 residues. The germline V gene has CDR1 SGHRS and CDR2 YFSETQ. The DNA for the CDR3 is TGCGCCAGCAGCTTCGGGGATCCCGGGACGGAAAACACTGAAGCTTTCTTT. It is translated as CASSFGDPGTENTEAFF.

The sample holds many counts of this clonotype. The CDR3 reads CASSLSIAGGLLGYEQYF. The CDR3 DNA is TGTGCCAGCAGTTTATCGATAGCGGGAGGGCTCCTAGGGTACGAGCAGTACTTC. The chain links TRBV28 to TRBJ2-7; the match to TRBD2 covers 11 bases. V shed 1 base and J 4 bases; nucleotides not matched to a gene: 12. From germline, CDR1 is MDHEN and CDR2 SYDVKM. The CDR3 has 18 amino acids. The full variable domain, its missing parts supplied by reference TRBV28 and TRBJ2-7, is DVKVTQSSRYLVKRTGEKVFLECVQDMDHENMFWYRQDPGLGLRLIYFSYDVKMKEKGDIPEGYSVSREKKERFSLILESASTNQTSMYLCASSLSIAGGLLGYEQYFGPGTRLTVT.

This clonotype was recorded at least ten times. The chain links TRBV28 to TRBJ1-2; D perhaps matches TRBD1 (6 bases). The CDR3 consists of 14 residues. Germline V gives CDR1 MDHEN, CDR2 SYDVKM. V lost 5 bases and J 4 bases, leaving 14 bases between the germline ends. As DNA, the CDR3 is TGTGCCAGCAGTCCCCAACAGGGCGGCTATGGCTACACCTTC. Residues: CASSPQQGGYGYTF.

Only a few counts were recorded for this clonotype. This sequence joins TRBV2 and TRBJ2-1, with TRBD2 matching 7 bases. Looked up from germline, CDR1 is SNHLY and CDR2 is FYNNEI. The CDR3 has 15 amino acids. V lost 6 bases and J lost 8; bases outside the gene matches: 13. The CDR3 nucleotides read TGTGCCAGCAGGAAAGGGCGGGAGACCTGGGATGAGCAGTTCTTC. Residues: CASRKGRETWDEQFF.

The rearrangement joins TRBV18 to TRBJ2-1; D is perhaps TRBD2 (5 bases). The CDR3 contains 17 residues. The germline V gene encodes CDR1 KGHSH and CDR2 LQKENI. The ends were cut back, 4 bases at V and 4 bases at J, with 20 bases in the middle. Here the CDR3 reads CASSRSAALGNYNEQFF. CDR3 nucleotide sequence: TGTGCCAGCTCACGCTCAGCAGCGCTCGGGAATTACAATGAGCAGTTCTTC.

This clonotype was observed at least ten times. A junction end diverges from the germline sequence, so it may reflect a read error. This rearrangement joins TRBV6-5 to TRBJ1-1; 7 bases align to TRBD1. The CDR3 contains 13 residues. From germline, CDR1 is MNHEY and CDR2 SVGAGI. CDR3 loop: CASSYQGVTEVFF. The CDR3 bases are TGTGCCAGCAGTTACCAGGGGGTGACTGAAGTTTTCTTT.

This chain uses TRBV20-1 with TRBJ1-5; 9 nucleotides line up with TRBD1. V dropped 5 bases and J dropped 1; count of bases not matched to a gene: 12. CDR1 is DFQATT and CDR2 is SNEGSKA in the germline V gene (reference sequence). The CDR3 is made up of 17 amino acids. For the CDR3, the DNA is TGCAGTGCTCGGCCGGGACAGGGATATCGAAGCAATCAGCCCCAGCATTTT. This codes for CSARPGQGYRSNQPQHF.

This clonotype appeared many times. The J gene is TRBJ1-5, the V gene TRBV28, with unresolved D. Germline V CDR1 and CDR2: MDHEN, SYDVKM. V was cut by 5 bases and J by 0 bases, with 8 bases left in between. The CDR3 sequence is 14 residues long. CDR3: CASSLEDSNQPQHF. DNA for the CDR3: TGTGCCAGCAGTCTGGAGGATAGCAATCAGCCCCAGCATTTT.

This clonotype was detected only a few times. The J gene is TRBJ2-7, the V gene TRBV7-6; 8 nucleotides line up with TRBD1. The germline V gene has CDR1 SGHVS and CDR2 FNYEAQ. V was pared by 6 bases and J by 0 bases, with 4 bases of the junction left unmatched. The CDR3 contains 14 residues. The DNA of the CDR3 is TGTGCCAGCAGTCTGGGGACAGGCTCCTACGAGCAGTACTTC. This encodes CASSLGTGSYEQYF.

This clonotype was counted between two and nine times. The chain is built from TRBV6-1 and TRBJ2-2, with a possible D match to TRBD1 (5 bases). The CDR3 has 13 amino acids. Trimming left V 8 bases short and J 0 bases short, with 7 bases between. Germline loops: CDR1 MNHNS, CDR2 SASEGT. The CDR3 loop is CASDSPNTGELFF. CDR3 nucleotides: TGTGCCAGCGACAGTCCGAACACCGGGGAGCTGTTTTTT.

This clonotype was counted a few times. The rearrangement links TRBV20-1 to TRBJ2-3, with TRBD2 matching 10 bases. The CDR3 length is 13 residues. V shed 4 bases, J shed 3 bases, and the junction held 1 base outside the gene matches. The germline V gene has CDR1 DFQATT and CDR2 SNEGSKA (reference sequence). The CDR3 here is CSATSGGTDTQYF. For the CDR3, the DNA is TGCAGTGCTACTAGCGGGGGAACAGATACGCAGTATTTT.

The gene calls are TRBV15 and TRBJ2-6, with D maybe TRBD1 (5 bases). The CDR3 is made up of 17 amino acids. The V end lost 5 bases, the J end lost 3 bases, and 17 bases lay between the germline ends. Germline V CDR1 and CDR2: LNHNV, YYDKDF (reference sequence). Written as DNA, the CDR3 is TGTGCCACCAGCTGGGGCGGCTCAGTAATTGGGGCCAACGTCCTGACTTTC. This gives the protein CATSWGGSVIGANVLTF. The variable domain in full, with the rest retrieved from reference TRBV15 and TRBJ2-6, is DAMVIQNPRYQVTQFGKPVTLSCSQTLNHNVMYWYQQKSSQAPKLLFHYYDKDFNNEADTPDNFQSRRPNTSFCFLDIRSPGLGDTAMYLCATSWGGSVIGANVLTFGAGSRLTVL.

There are a few counts of this clonotype. The chain recombines TRBV5-1 with TRBJ2-7; 9 bases map to TRBD1. The CDR3 has 14 residues. The germline CDR1 and CDR2 sequences are SGHRS and YFSETQ. V lost 3 bases to trimming and J lost 4 bases; unmatched junction nucleotides: 5. The CDR3 DNA reads TGCGCCAGCAGCTCGACGGACAGGGGTTACGAGCAGTACTTC. This gives the protein CASSSTDRGYEQYF.

This clonotype was observed many times. J is TRBJ2-7 and V is TRBV14, with D possibly being TRBD2 (5 bases). Deletions cut 3 bases from V and 2 bases from J, with 20 bases between. CDR3 length: 17 amino acids. Germline values: CDR1 SGHDN, CDR2 FVKESK. CDR3 sequence: CASSHNLAPEGAYEQYF. CDR3 in DNA: TGTGCCAGCAGCCACAATCTAGCCCCCGAGGGAGCCTACGAGCAGTACTTC.

The J gene is TRBJ2-4, the V gene TRBV7-2; D unclear. Trimming removed 1 base from V and 0 bases from J, with 13 bases in between. Germline V gene sequence: CDR1 SGHTA, CDR2 FQGNSA. This CDR3 contains 17 residues. The CDR3 reads CASSLDAHPVAKNIQYF. The CDR3 nucleotides are TGTGCCAGCAGCTTAGACGCCCACCCCGTAGCCAAAAACATTCAGTACTTC. The complete variable domain, with remaining parts taken from reference TRBV7-2 and TRBJ2-4, reads GAGVSQSPSNKVTEKGKDVELRCDPISGHTALYWYRQSLGQGLEFLIYFQGNSAPDKSGLPSDRFSAERTGGSVSTLTIQRTQQEDSAVYLCASSLDAHPVAKNIQYFGAGTRLSVL.

The CDR3 here is CASSQERGTNEKLFF. CDR3 sequence (DNA): TGTGCCAGCAGCCAGGAACGGGGAACTAATGAAAAACTGTTTTTT. V and J are TRBV3-1 and TRBJ1-4; unclear D gene. Trimming stripped 3 bases from V and 1 base from J, with 9 bases between. The CDR3 sequence is 15 residues long. The germline gives CDR1 LGHDT, CDR2 YNNKEL (reference sequence).

This clonotype occurred many times. The chain joins TRBV11-3 to TRBJ2-1; D possibly uses TRBD1 or TRBD2 (6 bases each). The CDR3 covers 15 residues. Germline V gene lookup returns CDR1 SGHNT and CDR2 YENEEA. Trimming took 4 bases from V and 3 from J, leaving 13 bases between them. The CDR3 DNA reads as TGTGCCAGCAGCTCGAGGGGGGTCGTCTACAATGAGCAGTTCTTC. This sequence encodes CASSSRGVVYNEQFF.

The chain carries TRBV6-5 and TRBJ2-5, with TRBD1 matching 12 bases. CDR3 size: 16 residues. The trim removed 7 bases at V and 5 bases at J, leaving 11 bases unmatched. Looked up from germline, CDR1 is MNHEY and CDR2 is SVGAGI. The CDR3, as DNA: TGTGCCAGCAACACGGGACAGGGGGCGATTGGCGAGACCCAGTACTTC. It specifies CASNTGQGAIGETQYF.